The 21 T cell receptor beta chains in this list originate from one sample, sequenced in a study of blood T cells in healthy people across ages (dated by TCRdb to between 2015 and 2016). Receptor amplification or capture employed 5' RACE. Sequenced on an Illumina HiSeq 2500. The second PCR ran for roughly 7 to 11 cycles and used a J-beta primer mix along with a sample-barcoded 5' primer. In TCRdb, the public reads were trimmed at Q25 with fastp and aligned with MiXCR, with productive beta chains retained. Under each unique CDR3 protein, matching rows form one entry showing the most common genes and DNA. The sample yields about 1.5 million distinct CDR3 sequences; approximately 39% were counted once. The top ten clones comprise around 4% of the sample. The sequencing sample was made of blood. Source of these receptors: a woman younger than 30 in good health.

This clonotype was detected only a few times. The rearrangement uses TRBV21-1 and TRBJ2-3. TRBV21-1 corresponds to a pseudogene. CDR3 length: 13 amino acids. CDR3: CASSKGFSDTQYF. The CDR3 DNA reads TGTGCCAGCAGCAAAGGGTTCTCAGATACGCAGTATTTT.

This clonotype was counted a few times. V usage is TRBV6-2 or TRBV6-3 and J usage is TRBJ2-7, with TRBD2 as a possible D gene (7 bases). The germline V and J ends were trimmed by 6 bases and 1 base, with 16 bases remaining between them. CDR3 size: 15 residues. Germline V gene data show CDR1 as MNHEY and CDR2 as SVGEGT. For the CDR3, the DNA is TGTGCCAGCAGAGCCACGGGGGGCTCATCCTACGAGCAGTACTTC. The encoded protein is CASRATGGSSYEQYF.

The chain is built from TRBV11-2 and TRBJ2-1; 8 nucleotides match TRBD2. Unmatched junction bases numbered 9, after V lost 5 bases and J lost 9 bases. Germline lookup yields CDR1 SGHAT and CDR2 FQNNGV. The CDR3 totals 14 residues. CDR3 nucleotides: TGTGCCAGCAGCACCGGGACTAGATTGACTGAGCAGTTCTTC. Amino acid sequence: CASSTGTRLTEQFF.

This clonotype has just one count. The gene calls are TRBV5-1 and TRBJ1-1; 9 nucleotides agree with TRBD1. CDR1 and CDR2 (germline): SGHRS, YFSETQ. This CDR3 region has 16 residues. J was trimmed by 1 base and V by 3 bases; bases with no gene match: 7. The CDR3 loop reads CASSSRQGGRNTEAFF. For the CDR3, the DNA is TGCGCCAGCAGCTCTCGACAGGGGGGAAGGAACACTGAAGCTTTCTTT.

The chain joins TRBV7-9 to TRBJ2-3; 8 nucleotides align to TRBD2. The CDR3 extends over 17 amino acids. The J segment lost 0 bases and the V segment lost 4 bases, leaving 9 bases of the junction unmatched. Germline-derived CDR1 and CDR2 are SEHNR and FQNEAQ (reference sequence). DNA of the CDR3: TGTGCCAGCAGCTCTTCCTACGGGGGGGCCAGCACAGATACGCAGTATTTT. Translated: CASSSSYGGASTDTQYF.

The V gene is TRBV11-1, the J gene TRBJ2-1, with D unresolved. The CDR3 loop spans 14 amino acids. The V end was cut by 5 bases, the J end by 9 bases, with 17 bases between. CDR1 and CDR2 from the germline V gene are SGHAT and FQDESV (reference sequence). The CDR3, as DNA: TGTGCCAGCAGCCTCCGGCTCAAGGTACTTGAGCAGTTCTTC. Protein sequence: CASSLRLKVLEQFF.

The V and J genes are TRBV28 and TRBJ1-2; D remains ambiguous. The V and J ends lost 3 bases and 2 bases respectively, with 13 bases between them. The CDR3 is 15 residues long. From germline, CDR1 is MDHEN and CDR2 SYDVKM. Here the CDR3 DNA reads TGTGCCAGCAGTTTGCATCAGGCGGGGAACTATGGCTACACCTTC. This gives the protein CASSLHQAGNYGYTF.

The chain combines TRBV7-9 with TRBJ2-1, with TRBD2 matching over 9 bases. Germline loops: CDR1 SEHNR, CDR2 FQNEAQ (reference sequence). The CDR3 spans 16 residues. J gave up 2 bases and V 3 bases, and 5 bases lay outside the gene matches. This CDR3 is CASSFLAGSTYNEQFF. The CDR3 nucleotides read TGTGCCAGCAGCTTTCTAGCGGGGAGTACCTACAATGAGCAGTTCTTC.

The chain has TRBV10-3 and TRBJ1-3, with 8 bases fitting TRBD1. Germline V gene data show CDR1 as ENHRY and CDR2 as SYGVKD. CDR3 length: 16 residues. V shed 6 bases, J shed 0 bases, and the junction held 7 bases outside the gene matches. The CDR3 loop reads CAISPGQANSGNTIYF. For the CDR3, the DNA is TGTGCCATCAGCCCGGGACAGGCGAACTCTGGAAACACCATATATTTT.

The V call is TRBV6-6, the J call TRBJ2-7; weak D call: TRBD2 (5 bases). Germline V gene data show CDR1 as MNHNY and CDR2 as SVGAGI (reference sequence). With 5 bases removed from V and 4 bases from J, the gap between germline ends came to 12 bases. The CDR3 is 13 amino acids. The CDR3 protein is CASSPREGYEQYF. Here the CDR3 DNA reads TGTGCCAGCAGTCCCCGGGAAGGGTACGAGCAGTACTTC.

The chain is built from TRBV7-2 and TRBJ2-1; TRBD2 aligns across 7 bases. TRBJ2-7 matches the DNA end more closely, so the J call is doubtful. The CDR3 totals 19 residues. Germline assignment: CDR1 SGHTA and CDR2 FQGNSA. The CDR3 here is CASSLISDPAGPSYNEQYF. The CDR3 DNA reads TGTGCCAGCAGCCTCATATCGGATCCAGCGGGACCCTCCTACAATGAGCAGTACTTC.

V and J are TRBV6-6 and TRBJ1-4; TRBD1 agrees at 8 bases. This CDR3 is 15 amino acids long. CDR1 and CDR2 from the germline V gene are MNHNY and SVGAGI (reference sequence). The junction had 1 base not matched to a gene; V was cut back by 0 bases and J by 4 bases. CDR3 sequence: CASSYSTGVNEKLFF. CDR3 nucleotides: TGTGCCAGCAGTTACTCGACAGGGGTTAATGAAAAACTGTTTTTT.

Comment on this clonotype: Sequence at one end of the junction differs from germline and may be a read error. V usage is TRBV2 and J usage is TRBJ2-3, with D perhaps TRBD1 or TRBD2 (7 bases each). Germline CDR1 and CDR2: SNHLY and FYNNEI. The CDR3 totals 15 residues. This chain's CDR3 is CVSSEEGGGADTQYF. The CDR3 DNA reads TGTGTCAGCAGTGAGGAGGGAGGGGGCGCAGATACGCAGTATTTT.

CDR3 sequence reads: CASSLALGGRDTEAFF. The CDR3 region has the DNA TGTGCCAGCAGTTTAGCGCTTGGGGGCCGTGACACTGAAGCTTTCTTT. This chain joins TRBV12-3 or TRBV12-4 and TRBJ1-1; maybe TRBD1 (6 bases). The CDR3 runs to 16 residues. The V end was cut by 0 bases, the J end by 3 bases, with 14 bases between.

The chain is built from TRBV13 and TRBJ2-6, with D unresolved. Germline V gives CDR1 PRHDT, CDR2 FYEKMQ (reference sequence). V lost 3 bases, J lost 0 bases, and 6 bases lay in between. CDR3 length: 15 amino acids. CDR3 in DNA: TGTGCCAGCAGCTTGATCCGCTCTGGGGCCAACGTCCTGACTTTC. Translation: CASSLIRSGANVLTF.

CDR3 sequence: CANSWTSAKNTGELFF. For the CDR3, the DNA is TGTGCCAACTCGTGGACTAGCGCCAAAAACACCGGGGAGCTGTTTTTT. This chain connects TRBV7-2 to TRBJ2-2, with 9 bases identical to TRBD2. The germline V gene encodes CDR1 SGHTA and CDR2 FQGNSA. The V and J ends lost 10 bases and 2 bases, in that order; junction bases with no gene match: 11. CDR3 size: 16 residues.

J is TRBJ2-5 and V is TRBV12-3 or TRBV12-4; D gene unclear. This CDR3 is 15 amino acids long. V was clipped by 3 bases and J by 2 bases, with 13 bases between them. The CDR3 nucleotides read TGTGCCAGCAGTTTTACCCCAGTCGGGCAAGAGACCCAGTACTTC. It translates to CASSFTPVGQETQYF.

The chain recombines TRBV4-3 with TRBJ2-5; unclear D gene. The germline V and J ends were trimmed by 0 bases and 11 bases, with 19 bases remaining between them. Germline CDR1 is LGHNA and CDR2 is YSLEER. The CDR3 has 15 amino acids. The CDR3, as DNA: TGCGCCAGCAGCCAAGAGGTCCCTTACAACAATGAGCAGTACTTC. Protein product: CASSQEVPYNNEQYF.

This clonotype was counted only a few times. The V call is TRBV6-6, the J call TRBJ2-5, with D unclear. Germline V gene lookup returns CDR1 MNHNY and CDR2 SVGAGI (reference sequence). There are 13 residues in the CDR3. Trimming removed 2 bases from V and 3 bases from J, with 7 bases in between. The CDR3 DNA reads TGTGCCAGCAGTTACAACAGAGAAGAGACCCAGTACTTC. This encodes CASSYNREETQYF.

In the case of this clonotype: One end of the junction varies from germline; a read error may be responsible. The genes are TRBV3-1 and TRBJ2-5, with D possibly TRBD1 on 6 matching bases. Near its end, the DNA agrees better with TRBJ2-7, so the J call may be wrong. The CDR3 spans 20 residues. Germline V gene lookup returns CDR1 LGHDT and CDR2 YNNKEL (reference sequence). The CDR3: CANSQVTLPGQGLVPYEQYF. The CDR3 bases are TGTGCCAACAGCCAAGTAACCCTACCGGGCCAGGGGCTTGTCCCCTACGAGCAGTACTTC.

V is TRBV30 and J is TRBJ1-1; D gene ambiguous. V was pared by 3 bases and J by 6 bases, with 8 bases between. The CDR3 consists of 11 residues. Per germline, CDR1 GTSNPN and CDR2 SVGIG (reference sequence). The CDR3, as DNA: TGTGCCTGGAGCAGAATCGCTGAAGCTTTCTTT. Its translation is CAWSRIAEAFF.